This T cell receptor beta chain was sequenced during a study of radiotherapy plus CTLA-4 blockade in lung cancer. Study background: Patients showed objective responses in about 20% of cases, and disease control was achieved by 31%.

Sequencing used immunoSEQ multiplex PCR; TCRdb keeps in-frame clones, though not all of them. The sample comprises 85,000 to 130,000 clones, under 90% of which are singletons, and over 2% rests with the top ten. This CDR3 has 15 amino acids. V gave up 6 bases and J gave up 1 base; unmatched junction bases: 8. Germline CDR1 reads KGHSH; CDR2 reads LQKENI. Overall study results and limits: In blood, after radiotherapy plus ipilimumab, tumor-derived TCR clones expanded. In blood, early T cell clone dynamics reportedly predicted response best, together with interferon-beta.

On this clone itself: The antigen is unknown.

The sequence was collected from a human donor with non-small cell lung cancer that progressed on radiotherapy plus ipilimumab. Some clones in this sample may be carry-over from other donors' samples. The material was peripheral blood, obtained from a patient treated with radiotherapy plus ipilimumab. The chain carries TRBV18 and TRBJ1-1, with 7 bases fitting TRBD1. The CDR3 loop reads CASSSSGTANTEAFF. The CDR3 bases are TGTGCCAGCTCTTCCTCCGGGACAGCGAACACTGAAGCTTTCTTT.